This entry lists 14 T cell receptor beta chains sequenced from one sample in a study of relationships among human T cell subsets. The T cell receptor alpha and beta CDR3 regions were amplified from mRNA by semiquantitative ARM-PCR. In ARM-PCR, communal superprimers followed tagged nested gene-specific primers for exponential amplification. TCRdb re-called the multiplex PCR reads through MiXCR, storing one row per CDR3 protein. The sample includes a few thousand distinct CDR3 sequences, roughly 69% of them seen just once. After negative selection with anti-CD4 multisort beads, CD8+ T cells were positively selected with anti-CD8 beads. Sequenced input: CD8+ T cells sorted from blood. These receptors were obtained from a man between 35 and 55 years old in good health.

This clonotype was picked up a small number of times. DNA of the CDR3: TGCAGCGTTGCCGGGACAGGGTTTAACTATGGCTACACCTTC. Amino acids: CSVAGTGFNYGYTF. The chain couples TRBV29-1 to TRBJ1-2; 9 positions match TRBD1. This CDR3 is built from 14 residues. The germline V gene encodes CDR1 SQVTM and CDR2 ANQGSEA. The ends lost 4 bases at V and 1 base at J; junction bases unmatched: 4.

This clonotype was seen a single time. The CDR3 sequence: CASSLLGGHEQFF. Written as DNA, the CDR3 is TGTGCCAGCAGCTTACTTGGGGGGCATGAGCAGTTCTTC. This chain links TRBV12-3 or TRBV12-4 with TRBJ2-1; either TRBD1 or TRBD2 may fit D (6 bases each). The CDR3 contains 13 residues. V was trimmed by 6 bases and J by 8 bases, leaving 14 bases between them.

The chain has TRBV11-3 and TRBJ2-1; 7 bases align to TRBD1. Germline V lookup: CDR1 SGHNT, CDR2 YENEEA. The length of the CDR3 is 16 residues. V lost 1 base and J lost 8; bases outside the gene matches: 11. The CDR3 nucleotides are TGTGCCAGCAGCTTAGGGGGACAGCAACCAGGGGATGAGCAGTTCTTC. Protein: CASSLGGQQPGDEQFF. Looking up the rest from reference TRBV11-3 and TRBJ2-1 gives the full variable domain: EAGVVQSPRYKIIEKKQPVAFWCNPISGHNTLYWYLQNLGQGPELLIRYENEEAVDDSQLPKDRFSAERLKGVDSTLKIQPAELGDSAVYLCASSLGGQQPGDEQFFGPGTRLTVL.

Concerning this clonotype: The CDR3 does not end in the conserved phenylalanine or tryptophan, so this is likely a read error. No DNA is shown, since the ends of the CDR3 on it are uncertain; the CDR3 is the one TCRdb lists. The rearrangement joins TRBV5-4 to TRBJ1-2; the table's D call TRBD1 went unverified against the DNA. Including both end residues, the CDR3 is 17 amino acids long. The germline V gene has CDR1 SGHNT and CDR2 YYREEE (reference sequence). CDR3: CASSLNGQGAYMATPST.

The chain carries TRBV28 and TRBJ2-1; 9 bases line up with TRBD2. Germline CDR1 reads MDHEN; CDR2 reads SYDVKM. This CDR3 has 13 residues. V lost 3 bases and J lost 6; bases outside the gene matches: 0. In DNA, the CDR3 is TGTGCCAGCAGTTTGACTAGCGGCAATGAGCAGTTCTTC. Amino acid sequence: CASSLTSGNEQFF.

In DNA, the CDR3 is TGTGCCAGCAGTGATTTCACTGAAGCTTTCTTT. Translation: CASSDFTEAFF. V usage is TRBV25-1 and J usage is TRBJ1-1, with no clear D. Germline assignment: CDR1 MGHDK and CDR2 SYGVNS. The CDR3 runs to 11 residues. Trimming stripped 3 bases from V and 4 bases from J, with 3 bases between.

The V and J genes are TRBV28 and TRBJ2-5; no clear D gene. The germline gives CDR1 MDHEN, CDR2 SYDVKM. V was pared by 3 bases and J by 5 bases, with 7 bases between. The CDR3 runs to 12 residues. DNA of the CDR3: TGTGCCAGCAGTTTCCTGGGGGAGACCCAGTACTTC. Its protein product is CASSFLGETQYF.

The CDR3 DNA is TGTGCCAGCAGCACGACGGACTATGGCTACACCTTC. Translated: CASSTTDYGYTF. The gene calls are TRBV11-2 and TRBJ1-2; D is unclear. The CDR3 is made up of 12 amino acids. Germline CDR1 and CDR2: SGHAT and FQNNGV. Trimming removed 5 bases at V and 3 bases at J, with 7 bases between.

J is TRBJ2-5 and V is TRBV11-1; no firm D call. Trimming pared 4 bases from V and 5 bases from J, leaving 11 bases between. Per germline, CDR1 SGHAT and CDR2 FQDESV (reference sequence). This CDR3 is 13 amino acids long. The CDR3 DNA reads TGTGCCAGCAGCTCGTACTTCGCGGAGACCCAGTACTTC. This encodes CASSSYFAETQYF.

A few counts support this clonotype. V and J are TRBV11-2 and TRBJ2-7; maybe TRBD1 (5 bases). The CDR3 totals 15 residues. V lost 6 bases and J 2 bases, leaving 17 bases between the germline ends. Germline CDR1 is SGHAT and CDR2 is FQNNGV. The CDR3 is CASSQVTRTTYEQYF. CDR3 DNA: TGTGCCAGCAGTCAGGTCACCCGGACAACCTACGAGCAGTACTTC.

This chain uses TRBV7-9 with TRBJ2-1; D unresolved. V was shortened by 2 bases and J by 5 bases, with 10 bases between the two germline ends. The CDR3 loop spans 14 amino acids. CDR1 and CDR2 from the germline V gene are SEHNR and FQNEAQ (reference sequence). CDR3 sequence reads: CASSLTPGHNEQFF. The CDR3 region has the DNA TGTGCCAGCAGCTTAACGCCCGGCCACAATGAGCAGTTCTTC.

The rearrangement joins TRBV20-1 to TRBJ2-7, with 11 positions matching TRBD1. The V and J ends lost 6 bases and 3 bases, in that order; junction bases with no gene match: 7. The CDR3 sequence is 14 residues long. Germline CDR1 is DFQATT and CDR2 is SNEGSKA (reference sequence). Here the CDR3 reads CSATPGTGGYEQYF. CDR3 bases: TGCAGTGCGACCCCCGGGACAGGGGGCTACGAGCAGTACTTC.

This clonotype was seen a single time. V is TRBV7-8 and J is TRBJ2-5; D possibly corresponds to TRBD2 (5 bases). The CDR3 consists of 15 residues. V gave up 5 bases and J gave up 0 bases, with 13 bases separating them. From germline, CDR1 is SGHVS and CDR2 FQNEAQ. The CDR3 bases are TGTGCCAGCAGCAGACTTTTTAGCGACCAAGAGACCCAGTACTTC. Its protein product is CASSRLFSDQETQYF.

V and J are TRBV15 and TRBJ2-1; TRBD2 matches 10 bases. V trimming: 0 bases; J trimming: 6 bases; junction bases outside the gene matches: 2. The CDR3 totals 15 residues. Per the germline V gene, CDR1 is LNHNV and CDR2 is YYDKDF (reference sequence). The CDR3 region is CATSRESGRANEQFF. As DNA, the CDR3 is TGTGCCACCAGCAGAGAAAGCGGGAGGGCCAATGAGCAGTTCTTC.